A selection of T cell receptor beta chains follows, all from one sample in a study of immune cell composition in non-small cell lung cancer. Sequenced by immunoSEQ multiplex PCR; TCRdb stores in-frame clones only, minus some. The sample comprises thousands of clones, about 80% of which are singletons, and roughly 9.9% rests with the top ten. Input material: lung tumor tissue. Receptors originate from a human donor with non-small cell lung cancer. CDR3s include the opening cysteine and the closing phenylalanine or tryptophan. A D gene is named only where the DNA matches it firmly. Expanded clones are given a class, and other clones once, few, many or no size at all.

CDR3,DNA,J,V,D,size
CASSRGQGGNSPLHF,TGTGCCAGCAGTCGCGGACAGGGAGGAAATTCACCCCTCCACTTT,TRBJ1-6,TRBV6-5,TRBD1,.
CASSLDLGQLYEQYF,TGCGCCAGCAGCTTGGACCTGGGACAACTGTACGAGCAGTACTTC,TRBJ2-7,TRBV5-1,.,.
CASSHIQGDNEQFF,TGCGCCAGCAGCCACATACAGGGGGACAATGAGCAGTTCTTC,TRBJ2-1,TRBV4-1,TRBD1,.
CSARGTSGRFAYNEQFF,TGCAGCGCTAGGGGGACTAGCGGGAGGTTCGCCTACAATGAGCAGTTCTTC,TRBJ2-1,TRBV29-1,TRBD2,.
CASSPRQGATNTEAFF,TGCGCCAGCAGTCCTCGACAGGGGGCTACGAACACTGAAGCTTTCTTT,TRBJ1-1,TRBV5-1,TRBD1,.
CASSAGDREEGYTF,TGTGCCAGCAGCGCCGGGGACAGGGAGGAAGGCTACACCTTC,TRBJ1-2,TRBV9,TRBD1,.
CASSPPTSLPYQPQHF,TGTGCCAGCAGTCCCCCGACCTCATTGCCTTATCAGCCCCAGCATTTT,TRBJ1-5,TRBV28,.,.
CASSEASSGGQETQYF,TGTGCCAGCAGTGAAGCTTCGAGCGGGGGGCAAGAGACCCAGTACTTC,TRBJ2-5,TRBV6-1,TRBD2,.
CASSPRQGSSYEQYF,TGTGCCAGCAGCCCCCGACAGGGGAGCTCCTACGAGCAGTACTTC,TRBJ2-7,TRBV9,TRBD1,.
CASSHLREAFF,TGTGCCAGCAGCCACCTTCGAGAAGCTTTCTTT,TRBJ1-1,TRBV14,.,.
CASSLRDRRSYEQYF,TGTGCCAGCAGCCTCCGGGACCGGAGGTCCTACGAGCAGTACTTC,TRBJ2-7,TRBV14,.,.
CASSQDPGGLSDTQYF,TGTGCCAGCAGCCAAGACCCGGGTGGTCTCTCAGATACGCAGTATTTT,TRBJ2-3,TRBV4-2,.,few
CASRLNEKLFF,TGTGCCAGCAGACTTAATGAAAAACTGTTTTTT,TRBJ1-4,TRBV2,.,.
CASSSRGLGEKLFF,TGTGCCAGCAGCTCGCGCGGGCTAGGGGAAAAACTGTTTTTT,TRBJ1-4,TRBV13,.,.
CASSRARGSADTQYF,TGTGCCAGCAGCCGGGCGCGGGGATCGGCAGATACGCAGTATTTT,TRBJ2-3,TRBV6-6,.,once
CASSASGSPGSGNTIYF,TGTGCCAGCAGCGCCTCAGGGTCCCCTGGCTCTGGAAACACCATATATTTT,TRBJ1-3,TRBV9,.,few
CASSWGTYTYF,TGTGCCAGCAGTTGGGGGACTTACACTTACTTC,TRBJ2-5,TRBV6-1,.,.
CASSLSPSTYEQYF,TGCGCCAGCAGCTTGAGCCCCAGCACCTACGAGCAGTACTTC,TRBJ2-7,TRBV5-1,.,.
CASSFQAGGEETQYF,TGTGCCAGCAGCTTCCAAGCGGGGGGCGAAGAGACCCAGTACTTC,TRBJ2-5,TRBV4-2,TRBD2,.
CASTGLAGVGELFF,TGTGCCAGTACGGGACTAGCGGGAGTCGGGGAGCTGTTTTTT,TRBJ2-2,TRBV19,TRBD2,.
CASSHTFTGGNTEAFF,TGTGCCAGCAGTCACACCTTCACAGGGGGCAACACTGAAGCTTTCTTT,TRBJ1-1,TRBV28,TRBD1,.
CASSPTPSGISAYEQYF,TGTGCCAGTAGTCCCACCCCCTCAGGGATAAGCGCCTACGAGCAGTACTTC,TRBJ2-7,TRBV19,.,.
CASSAPGGAAKNIQYF,TGTGCCAGCAGCGCCCCAGGGGGCGCGGCCAAAAACATTCAGTACTTC,TRBJ2-4,TRBV28,TRBD1,.
CASSHEGAYSYGYTF,TGTGCCAGCAGCCATGAGGGGGCTTACAGTTATGGCTACACCTTC,TRBJ1-2,TRBV7-2,TRBD1,.
CASSKGHEAFF,TGTGCCAGCAGTAAAGGCCACGAAGCTTTCTTT,TRBJ1-1,TRBV7-9,.,.
CASSLGGADYGYTF,TGTGCCAGCAGTTTGGGGGGGGCTGACTATGGCTACACCTTC,TRBJ1-2,TRBV27,.,.
CASSSTGQRSSYNSPLHF,TGTGCCAGCAGCTCTACCGGACAGCGGAGCTCCTATAATTCACCCCTCCACTTT,TRBJ1-6,TRBV11-1,.,.
CASSEPTGNYGYTF,TGTGCCAGCAGTGAACCCACAGGGAACTATGGCTACACCTTC,TRBJ1-2,TRBV25-1,.,.
CASSEFAGGFVDTQYF,TGCGCCAGCAGTGAGTTTGCGGGGGGCTTTGTTGATACGCAGTATTTT,TRBJ2-3,TRBV10-1,TRBD2,.
CASSSDSLNEQFF,TGTGCCAGCAGCTCGGACAGCCTCAATGAGCAGTTCTTC,TRBJ2-1,TRBV5-6,.,.
CAIGSVRGNQPQHF,TGTGCCATCGGGTCAGTCAGGGGCAATCAGCCCCAGCATTTT,TRBJ1-5,TRBV10-3,.,few
CAWGVGGTDTQYF,TGTGCCTGGGGAGTGGGCGGCACAGATACGCAGTATTTT,TRBJ2-3,TRBV30,.,.
CASMTAVELFF,TGTGCCAGTATGACGGCGGTAGAGCTGTTTTTT,TRBJ2-2,TRBV19,.,few
CATADDGYEQYF,TGTGCCACCGCGGACGACGGCTACGAGCAGTACTTC,TRBJ2-7,TRBV15,.,.
CASSFTGDRVGGELFF,TGTGCCAGCAGCTTTACAGGGGATAGAGTTGGCGGGGAGCTGTTTTTT,TRBJ2-2,TRBV7-6,TRBD1,.
CASSPRTAGEQYF,TGTGCCAGCAGTCCTCGGACCGCAGGCGAGCAGTACTTC,TRBJ2-7,TRBV28,.,.
CASSLGRAYEQFF,TGTGCCAGCAGCTTAGGCAGGGCTTATGAGCAGTTCTTC,TRBJ2-1,TRBV7-3,.,.
CATQYNEQFF,TGTGCCACCCAGTACAATGAGCAGTTCTTC,TRBJ2-1,TRBV19,.,few
CASSVPGTAGNTIYF,TGTGCCAGTAGTGTGCCCGGGACCGCTGGTAACACCATATATTTT,TRBJ1-3,TRBV19,.,.
CASSLRDNYNEQFF,TGTGCCAGCAGTTTAAGGGATAACTACAATGAGCAGTTCTTC,TRBJ2-1,TRBV27,.,.
CASSQDRRGPGPYEQYF,TGTGCCAGCAGCCAAGATCGAAGAGGACCGGGCCCCTACGAGCAGTACTTC,TRBJ2-7,TRBV14,.,.
CAWSPLAGGGNEQFF,TGTGCCTGGAGTCCCCTAGCGGGAGGAGGTAATGAGCAGTTCTTC,TRBJ2-1,TRBV30,TRBD2,.
CASSLWDRSAFF,TGTGCCAGCAGTTTATGGGACAGGAGTGCTTTCTTT,TRBJ1-1,TRBV28,TRBD1,.
CASSKRQGRGAEAFF,TGTGCCAGTAGTAAAAGACAGGGCCGTGGGGCTGAAGCTTTCTTT,TRBJ1-1,TRBV19,TRBD1,.
CASGLRAGVEQYF,TGTGCCAGCGGCCTTAGAGCGGGAGTGGAGCAGTACTTC,TRBJ2-7,TRBV6-5,TRBD2,.
CASSLATGTEAFF,TGTGCCAGCAGCTTAGCGACGGGCACTGAAGCTTTCTTT,TRBJ1-1,TRBV7-9,.,.
CASSLRQGIYGYTF,TGTGCCAGCAGTTTACGTCAGGGCATCTATGGCTACACCTTC,TRBJ1-2,TRBV27,.,few
CASSLGGRSNQPQHF,TGTGCCAGCAGCTTGGGCGGCAGGAGCAATCAGCCCCAGCATTTT,TRBJ1-5,TRBV5-5,.,.